Only a few counts were recorded for the clone carrying this T cell receptor (beta chain). Its antigen is as yet unknown. The data were taken from a study of cytotoxic CD8 clonotypes in ibrutinib-treated CLL. Looking at the study overall: Within the patient group, about a dozen were relapsed/refractory and 15 treatment-naive, and some 18 were IGHV unmutated.

Depth targeted 1 in 200,000 to 1 in 1 million T cells, averaging 10x coverage per clonotype. Using immunoSEQ multiplex PCR, the repertoire was profiled, and TCRdb retains in-frame clones only, with some absent. The sample yields roughly 150,000 clones, roughly 88% seen once. The CDR3 loop spans 14 amino acids. Germline lookup yields CDR1 LNHDA and CDR2 SQIVND (reference sequence). The V end lost 5 bases, the J end lost 7 bases, and 14 bases lay between the germline ends. Notes on the study in general: Treatment left the uncommon public clonotypes either contracted or stable in frequency. Before falling back toward baseline at progression, clonality had risen at the time of ibrutinib response.

The V and J genes are TRBV19 and TRBJ1-4; D is ambiguous. This sequence was found in a human donor with chronic lymphocytic leukemia. The source material was PBMCs, sampled at disease progression, from a patient treated with ibrutinib. The CDR3 bases are TGTGCCAGTAGTTCGCTCCTAGAAACTGAAAAACTGTTTTTT. The encoded protein is CASSSLLETEKLFF. Together with reference TRBV19 and TRBJ1-4, the CDR3 gives the full variable domain: DGGITQSPKYLFRKEGQNVTLSCEQNLNHDAMYWYRQDPGQGLRLIYYSQIVNDFQKGDIAEGYSVSREKKESFPLTVTSAQKNPTAFYLCASSSLLETEKLFFGSGTQLSVL.